Listed here are 25 T cell receptor beta chains from one sample, sequenced in a study of monozygotic twins with inflammatory bowel disease. TCRdb re-called the 5' RACE reads and catalogs CDR3 proteins one per entry, DNA excluded. The sample table sets out about 350,000 distinct CDR3 sequences. Sequenced: blood. The receptors were gathered from a human donor with ulcerative colitis or Crohn's disease, or a healthy co-twin of an affected twin (not recorded which).

The V and J genes are TRBV7-9 and TRBJ2-7; TCRdb proposes TRBD1, but this gene call is untestable without DNA. CDR1 is SEHNR, CDR2 FQNEAQ, per germline (reference sequence). CDR3 length: 12 amino acids. The CDR3 here is CASSPVWDEQYF. The variable domain in full, completed from reference TRBV7-9 and TRBJ2-7, reads DTGVSQNPRHKITKRGQNVTFRCDPISEHNRLYWYRQTLGQGPEFLTYFQNEAQLEKSRLLSDRFSAERPKGSFSTLEIQRTEQGDSAMYLCASSPVWDEQYFGPGTRLTVT.

V usage is TRBV5-1 and J usage is TRBJ2-7; TCRdb reports TRBD1, a call that lacks DNA to check it against. In germline, CDR1 is SGHRS, CDR2 YFSETQ. CDR3 length: 15 amino acids. The CDR3 here is CASSSAPGQFYEQYF.

The V call is TRBV20-1, the J call TRBJ2-1. There are 13 residues in the CDR3. In germline, CDR1 is DFQATT, CDR2 SNEGSKA (reference sequence). The CDR3 reads CSARSLANNEQFF.

V usage is TRBV27 and J usage is TRBJ1-1. The V gene's germline CDR1 is MNHEY and CDR2 SMNVEV (reference sequence). The CDR3 loop spans 14 amino acids. CDR3 sequence: CASTTGRKGAEAFF.

CDR3 loop: CASSKTGGAAEAFF. The genes are TRBV28 and TRBJ1-1; TCRdb names TRBD1, which stays unverified in the absence of DNA. This CDR3 has 14 residues. CDR1 and CDR2 (germline): MDHEN, SYDVKM.

V usage is TRBV25-1 and J usage is TRBJ1-2. Germline lookup yields CDR1 MGHDK and CDR2 SYGVNS. There are 12 residues in the CDR3. This chain's CDR3 is CASSAAPIGYTF.

The genes are TRBV27 and TRBJ2-2; TCRdb proposes TRBD2, but this gene call is untestable without DNA. Germline V gives CDR1 MNHEY, CDR2 SMNVEV (reference sequence). The CDR3 extends over 15 amino acids. CDR3 protein: CASRTGLGDTGELFF.

V is TRBV4-2 and J is TRBJ2-6; checking the TCRdb D call of TRBD1 is not possible without DNA. The CDR3 loop spans 19 amino acids. The V gene's germline CDR1 is LGHNA and CDR2 YNFKEQ. The chain's CDR3 is CASTETAGAANSGANVLTF.

The V and J genes are TRBV3-1 and TRBJ1-2; the D gene TCRdb calls, TRBD1, cannot be checked with no DNA. The germline V gene has CDR1 LGHDT and CDR2 YNNKEL (reference sequence). The CDR3 contains 13 residues. This CDR3 reads CASSPDRFYGYTF.

This chain links TRBV18 with TRBJ2-1. The CDR3 consists of 12 residues. CDR1 is KGHSH and CDR2 is LQKENI in the germline V gene. The CDR3: CASSPKYNEQFF.

The chain combines TRBV20-1 with TRBJ2-3; TCRdb proposes TRBD2, but this gene call is untestable without DNA. Germline V gives CDR1 DFQATT, CDR2 SNEGSKA (reference sequence). This CDR3 has 15 residues. The CDR3 here is CSARALAGGPDTQYF.

CDR3 sequence: CASSEARTDTQYF. The chain is built from TRBV2 and TRBJ2-3. Germline V gene sequence: CDR1 SNHLY, CDR2 FYNNEI. The CDR3 extends over 13 amino acids.

V usage is TRBV29-1 and J usage is TRBJ2-3. The CDR3 loop spans 13 amino acids. Germline CDR1 reads SQVTM; CDR2 reads ANQGSEA. The CDR3 region is CSVELGPPDTQYF.

V gene TRBV14 combines with J gene TRBJ2-1. Germline V gives CDR1 SGHDN, CDR2 FVKESK. There are 13 residues in the CDR3. The chain's CDR3 is CASSPDYHNEQFF.

This sequence joins TRBV20-1 and TRBJ2-1; TCRdb lists TRBD1, though no DNA is available to test this call. The germline gives CDR1 DFQATT, CDR2 SNEGSKA (reference sequence). CDR3 length equals 14 residues. The CDR3 loop is CSARDSRGYNEQFF.

The rearrangement links TRBV20-1 to TRBJ2-3; the D gene TCRdb calls, TRBD1, cannot be checked with no DNA. The CDR3 is 16 amino acids. The V gene's germline CDR1 is DFQATT and CDR2 SNEGSKA (reference sequence). CDR3 residues: CSARDPGGGHTDTQYF.

The chain uses TRBV12-3 or TRBV12-4 and TRBJ2-7; TCRdb reports TRBD1, a call that lacks DNA to check it against. This CDR3 contains 12 residues. CDR3 amino acids: CASSFPGLEQYF.

The chain employs TRBV4-1 and TRBJ2-1. CDR3 length: 15 residues. The germline CDR1 and CDR2 sequences are MGHRA and YSYEKL. CDR3 residues: CASSPLGGPYNEQFF.

V is TRBV3-1 and J is TRBJ2-2; TCRdb proposes TRBD1, but this gene call is untestable without DNA. This CDR3 has 17 residues. CDR1 and CDR2 from the germline V gene are LGHDT and YNNKEL (reference sequence). CDR3 region: CASSQAFGGTNTGELFF.

The chain combines TRBV7-2 with TRBJ2-7; the D call from TCRdb, TRBD1, cannot be confirmed without DNA. CDR3 length: 15 residues. Germline values: CDR1 SGHTA, CDR2 FQGNSA. The CDR3 is CATAPSVGETYEQYF.

The V and J genes are TRBV9 and TRBJ1-2. The CDR3 loop spans 16 amino acids. Germline V gene sequence: CDR1 SGDLS, CDR2 YYNGEE. The CDR3 loop reads CASSVAAQESNYGYTF.

The chain recombines TRBV15 with TRBJ2-2; TCRdb reports TRBD2, a call that lacks DNA to check it against. This CDR3 contains 14 residues. From germline, CDR1 is LNHNV and CDR2 YYDKDF (reference sequence). The CDR3 reads CATGRKGNTGELFF. The full variable domain, its missing parts supplied by reference TRBV15 and TRBJ2-2, is DAMVIQNPRYQVTQFGKPVTLSCSQTLNHNVMYWYQQKSSQAPKLLFHYYDKDFNNEADTPDNFQSRRPNTSFCFLDIRSPGLGDTAMYLCATGRKGNTGELFFGEGSRLTVL.

This chain uses TRBV7-2 with TRBJ1-4. The germline gives CDR1 SGHTA, CDR2 FQGNSA. The CDR3 consists of 16 residues. The CDR3 loop reads CASSLRKAATNEKLFF.

V is TRBV5-1 and J is TRBJ2-7; TCRdb's D gene call, TRBD1, goes unchecked for lack of DNA. Germline V gene sequence: CDR1 SGHRS, CDR2 YFSETQ. The CDR3 has 15 amino acids. CDR3 sequence: CASSFSTTGTYEQYF.

The chain combines TRBV4-1 with TRBJ1-5. The CDR3 runs 16 residues. Looked up from germline, CDR1 is MGHRA and CDR2 is YSYEKL. CDR3 loop: CASSQGTASGNQPQHF.